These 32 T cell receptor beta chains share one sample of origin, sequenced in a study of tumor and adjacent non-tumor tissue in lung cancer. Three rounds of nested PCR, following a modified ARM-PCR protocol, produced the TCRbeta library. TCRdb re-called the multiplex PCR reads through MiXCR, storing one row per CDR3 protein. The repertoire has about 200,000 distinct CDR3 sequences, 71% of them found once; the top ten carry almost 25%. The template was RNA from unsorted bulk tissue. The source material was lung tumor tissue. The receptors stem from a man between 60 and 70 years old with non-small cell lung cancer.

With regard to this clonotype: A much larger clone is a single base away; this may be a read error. The CDR3: CSAGDRCYEQYF. CDR3 nucleotides: TGCAGTGCTGGGGACAGGTGCTACGAGCAGTACTTC. This sequence joins TRBV20-1 and TRBJ2-7; 8 nucleotides align to TRBD1. This CDR3 has 12 residues. The ends lost 5 bases at V and 3 bases at J; junction bases unmatched: 3. Germline V gene lookup returns CDR1 DFQATT and CDR2 SNEGSKA (reference sequence).

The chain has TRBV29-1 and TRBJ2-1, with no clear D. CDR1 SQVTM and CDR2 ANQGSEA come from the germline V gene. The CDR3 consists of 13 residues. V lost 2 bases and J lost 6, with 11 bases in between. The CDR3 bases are TGCAGCGTTGAAAGACAACTGGGCAATGAGCAGTTCTTC. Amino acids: CSVERQLGNEQFF.

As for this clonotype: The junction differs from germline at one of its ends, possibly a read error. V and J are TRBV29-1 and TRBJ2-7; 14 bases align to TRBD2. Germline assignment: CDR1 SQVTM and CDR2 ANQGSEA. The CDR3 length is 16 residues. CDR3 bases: TGCAGCGTTGACCAGGGAGGGACTAGCGGGAGACGCGAGGAGTACTTC. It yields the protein CSVDQGGTSGRREEYF.

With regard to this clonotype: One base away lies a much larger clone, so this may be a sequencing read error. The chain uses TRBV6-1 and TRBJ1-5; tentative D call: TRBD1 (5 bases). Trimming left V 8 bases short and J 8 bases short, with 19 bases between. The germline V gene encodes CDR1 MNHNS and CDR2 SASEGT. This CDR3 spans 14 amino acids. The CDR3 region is CASRGGTSQEPQHF. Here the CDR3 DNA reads TGTGCCAGCCGTGGAGGGACGTCCCAGGAGCCCCAGCATTTT.

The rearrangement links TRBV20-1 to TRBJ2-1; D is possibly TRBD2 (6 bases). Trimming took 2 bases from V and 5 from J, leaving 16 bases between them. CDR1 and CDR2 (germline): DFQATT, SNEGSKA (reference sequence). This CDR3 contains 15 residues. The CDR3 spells CSARSGGIVHNEQFF. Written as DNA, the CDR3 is TGCAGTGCTAGATCCGGGGGAATAGTTCACAATGAGCAGTTCTTC.

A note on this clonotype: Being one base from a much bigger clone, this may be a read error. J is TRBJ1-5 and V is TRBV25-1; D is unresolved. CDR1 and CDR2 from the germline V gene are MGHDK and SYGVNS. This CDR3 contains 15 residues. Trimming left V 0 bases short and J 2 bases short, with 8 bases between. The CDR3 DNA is TGTGCCAGCAGTGAATACAGGAACGGCAATCAGCCCCAGCATTTT. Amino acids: CASSEYRNGNQPQHF.

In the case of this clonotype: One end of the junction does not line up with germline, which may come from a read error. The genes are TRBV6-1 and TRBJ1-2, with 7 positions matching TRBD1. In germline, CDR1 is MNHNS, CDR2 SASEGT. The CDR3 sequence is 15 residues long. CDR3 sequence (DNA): TGTGCCACCAGTGAGTGGCCAGGGGGAAGGGATGGCTACACCTTC. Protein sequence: CATSEWPGGRDGYTF.

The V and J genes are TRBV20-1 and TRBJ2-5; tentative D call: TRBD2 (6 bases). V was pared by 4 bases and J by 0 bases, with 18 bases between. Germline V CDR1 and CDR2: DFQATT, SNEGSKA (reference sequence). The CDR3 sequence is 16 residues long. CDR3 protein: CSAIDLGGANQETQYF. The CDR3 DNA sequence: TGCAGTGCTATAGATCTGGGGGGAGCCAACCAAGAGACCCAGTACTTC.

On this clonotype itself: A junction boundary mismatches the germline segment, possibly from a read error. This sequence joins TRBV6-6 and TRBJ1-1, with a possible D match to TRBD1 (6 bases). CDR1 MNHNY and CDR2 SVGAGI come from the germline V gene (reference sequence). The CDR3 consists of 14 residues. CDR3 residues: CTSNRQVVNTEAFF. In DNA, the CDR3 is TGTACCAGCAACCGACAGGTTGTGAACACTGAAGCTTTCTTT.

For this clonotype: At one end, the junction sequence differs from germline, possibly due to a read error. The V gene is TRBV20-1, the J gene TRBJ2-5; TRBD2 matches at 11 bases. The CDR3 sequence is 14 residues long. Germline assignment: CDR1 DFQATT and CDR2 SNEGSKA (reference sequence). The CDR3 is CSVPPGLAEETQYF. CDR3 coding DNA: TGCAGTGTTCCTCCGGGACTAGCGGAAGAGACTCAGTACTTC.

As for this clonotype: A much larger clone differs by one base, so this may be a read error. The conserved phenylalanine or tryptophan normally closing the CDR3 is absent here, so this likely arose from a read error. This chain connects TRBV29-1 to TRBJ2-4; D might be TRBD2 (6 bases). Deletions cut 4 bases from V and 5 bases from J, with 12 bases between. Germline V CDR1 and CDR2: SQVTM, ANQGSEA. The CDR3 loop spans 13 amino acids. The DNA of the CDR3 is TGCAGCGTTGTGGGGACGGGGGAAAACATTCAGTACCTC. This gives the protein CSVVGTGENIQYL.

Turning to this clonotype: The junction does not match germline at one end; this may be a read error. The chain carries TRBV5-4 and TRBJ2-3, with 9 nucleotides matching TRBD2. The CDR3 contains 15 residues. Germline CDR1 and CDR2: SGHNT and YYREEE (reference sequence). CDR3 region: CASTLTSGPTDMQYF. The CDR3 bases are TGTGCCAGCACCTTGACTAGCGGACCCACAGATATGCAGTATTTT. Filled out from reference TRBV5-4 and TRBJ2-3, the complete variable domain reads ETGVTQSPTHLIKTRGQQVTLRCSSQSGHNTVSWYQQALGQGPQFIFQYYREEENGRGNFPPRFSGLQFPNYSSELNVNALELDDSALYLCASTLTSGPTDMQYFGPGTRLTVL.

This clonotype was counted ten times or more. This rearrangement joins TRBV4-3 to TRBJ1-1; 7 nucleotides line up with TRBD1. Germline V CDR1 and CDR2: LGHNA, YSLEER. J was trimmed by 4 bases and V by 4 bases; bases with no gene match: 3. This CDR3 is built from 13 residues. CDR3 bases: TGCGCCAGCAGCCCGGACAGGAGCACTGAAGCTTTCTTT. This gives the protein CASSPDRSTEAFF.

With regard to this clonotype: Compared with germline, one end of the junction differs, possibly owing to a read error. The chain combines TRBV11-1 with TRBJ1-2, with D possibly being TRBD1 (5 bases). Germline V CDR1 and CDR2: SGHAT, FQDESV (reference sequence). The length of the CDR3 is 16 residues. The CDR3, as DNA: TGTGCCAGCAACTTGGACATGATCTACAGGAGCTATGACTACACCTTC. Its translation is CASNLDMIYRSYDYTF.

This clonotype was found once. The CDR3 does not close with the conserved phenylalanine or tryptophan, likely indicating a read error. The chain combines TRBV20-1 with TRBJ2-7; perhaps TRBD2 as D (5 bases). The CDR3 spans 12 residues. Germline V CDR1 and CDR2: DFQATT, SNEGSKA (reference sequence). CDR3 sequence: CSASGLSYKQYI. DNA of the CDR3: TGCAGTGCTAGTGGACTGTCCTACAAGCAGTACATC.

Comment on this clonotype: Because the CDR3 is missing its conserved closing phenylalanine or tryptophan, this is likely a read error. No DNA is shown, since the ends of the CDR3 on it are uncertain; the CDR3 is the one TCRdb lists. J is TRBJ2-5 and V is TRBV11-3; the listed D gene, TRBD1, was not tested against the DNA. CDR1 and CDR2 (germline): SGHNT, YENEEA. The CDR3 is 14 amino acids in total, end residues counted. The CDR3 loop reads CASSLGGGQETEYS.

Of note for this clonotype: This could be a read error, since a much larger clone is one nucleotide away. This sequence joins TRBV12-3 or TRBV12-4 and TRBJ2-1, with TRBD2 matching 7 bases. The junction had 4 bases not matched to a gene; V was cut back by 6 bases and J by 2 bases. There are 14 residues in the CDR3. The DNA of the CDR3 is TGTGCCAGCAGGGCTAGCGGTCCCTACAATGAGCAGTTCTTC. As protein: CASRASGPYNEQFF.

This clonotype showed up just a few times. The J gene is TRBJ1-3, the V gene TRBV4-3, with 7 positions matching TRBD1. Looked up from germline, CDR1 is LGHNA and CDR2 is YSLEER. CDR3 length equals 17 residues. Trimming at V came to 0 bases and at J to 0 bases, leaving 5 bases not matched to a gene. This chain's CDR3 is CASSQEGQLNSGNTIYF. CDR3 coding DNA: TGCGCCAGCAGCCAAGAGGGACAGCTTAACTCTGGAAACACCATATATTTT.

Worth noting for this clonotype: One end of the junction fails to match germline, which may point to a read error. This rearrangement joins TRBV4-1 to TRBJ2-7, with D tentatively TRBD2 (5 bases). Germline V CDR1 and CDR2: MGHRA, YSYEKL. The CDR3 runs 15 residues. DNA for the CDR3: TGCCCCAGCAGCCCGTCCCCGGGGTCTACTTACGAGCAGTACTTC. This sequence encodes CPSSPSPGSTYEQYF.

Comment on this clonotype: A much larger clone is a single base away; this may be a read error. The chain's CDR3 is CAISDRDSSFEQYF. As DNA, the CDR3 is TGTGCCATCAGCGACCGGGACAGTAGTTTCGAGCAGTACTTC. V gene TRBV11-1 combines with J gene TRBJ2-7; 7 nucleotides line up with TRBD1. The CDR3 is 14 residues long. Germline loops: CDR1 SGHAT, CDR2 FQDESV (reference sequence).

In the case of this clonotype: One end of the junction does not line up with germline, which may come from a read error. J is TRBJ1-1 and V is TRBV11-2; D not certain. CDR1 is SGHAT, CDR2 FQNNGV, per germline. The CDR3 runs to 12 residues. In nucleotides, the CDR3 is TGTGCCAGGAGCTTAGAATTCACTGAAGCTTTCTTT. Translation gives CARSLEFTEAFF. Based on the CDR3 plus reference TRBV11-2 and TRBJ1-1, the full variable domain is EAGVAQSPRYKIIEKRQSVAFWCNPISGHATLYWYQQILGQGPKLLIQFQNNGVVDDSQLPKDRFSAERLKGVDSTLKIQPAKLEDSAVYLCARSLEFTEAFFGQGTRLTVV.

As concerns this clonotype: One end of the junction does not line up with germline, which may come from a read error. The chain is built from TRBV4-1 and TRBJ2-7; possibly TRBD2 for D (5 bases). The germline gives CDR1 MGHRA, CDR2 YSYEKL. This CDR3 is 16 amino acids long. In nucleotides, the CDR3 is TGCGACAGCAGCCAAGATCACCCGGGATTCTACTACGAGCAGTATTTC. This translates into CDSSQDHPGFYYEQYF.

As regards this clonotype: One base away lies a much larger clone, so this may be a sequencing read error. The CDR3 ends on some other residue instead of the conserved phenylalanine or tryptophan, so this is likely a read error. The CDR3 here is CSARDPRDTGYEQYL. CDR3 nucleotide sequence: TGCAGTGCTAGAGATCCAAGGGACACAGGATACGAGCAGTACTTA. The chain recombines TRBV20-1 with TRBJ2-7; TRBD1 is a possible D gene (6 bases). The V gene's germline CDR1 is DFQATT and CDR2 SNEGSKA (reference sequence). This CDR3 is built from 15 residues. Trimming stripped 0 bases from V and 4 bases from J, with 16 bases between.

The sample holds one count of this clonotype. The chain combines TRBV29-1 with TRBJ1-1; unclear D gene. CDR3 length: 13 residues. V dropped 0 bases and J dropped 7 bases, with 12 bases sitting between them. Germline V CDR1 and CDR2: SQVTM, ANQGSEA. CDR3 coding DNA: TGCAGCGTTGAAGATCCCGTCTCTGTTGAAGCTTTCTTT. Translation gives CSVEDPVSVEAFF.

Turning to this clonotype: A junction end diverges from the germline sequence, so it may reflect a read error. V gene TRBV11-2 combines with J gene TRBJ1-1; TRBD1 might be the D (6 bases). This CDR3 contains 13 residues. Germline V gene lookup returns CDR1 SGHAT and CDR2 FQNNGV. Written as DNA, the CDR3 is TGTGCCAGCAGTGAGAGGGGGTACACTGAAGCTATCTTT. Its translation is CASSERGYTEAIF.

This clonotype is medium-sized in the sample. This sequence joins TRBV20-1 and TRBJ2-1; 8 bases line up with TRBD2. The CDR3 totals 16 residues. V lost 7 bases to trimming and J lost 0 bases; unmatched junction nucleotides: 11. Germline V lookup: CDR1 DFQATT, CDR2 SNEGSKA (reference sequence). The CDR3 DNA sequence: TGCAGTGTCTTCAGACTAGCGCAAAGCTCCTACAATGAGCAGTTCTTC. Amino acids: CSVFRLAQSSYNEQFF.

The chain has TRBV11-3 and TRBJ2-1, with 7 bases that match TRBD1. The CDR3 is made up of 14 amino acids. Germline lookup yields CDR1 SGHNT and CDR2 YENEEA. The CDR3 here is CAGSPHRGSDEQFF. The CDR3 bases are TGTGCAGGCAGCCCGCACAGGGGAAGCGATGAGCAGTTCTTC.

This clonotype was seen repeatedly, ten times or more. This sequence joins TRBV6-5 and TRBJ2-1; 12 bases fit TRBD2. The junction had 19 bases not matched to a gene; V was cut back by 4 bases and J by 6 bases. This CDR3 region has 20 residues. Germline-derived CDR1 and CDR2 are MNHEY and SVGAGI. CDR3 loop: CASSFTRGLAGNMGFNEQFF. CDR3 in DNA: TGTGCCAGCAGTTTTACCCGCGGACTAGCGGGAAATATGGGTTTCAATGAGCAGTTCTTC.

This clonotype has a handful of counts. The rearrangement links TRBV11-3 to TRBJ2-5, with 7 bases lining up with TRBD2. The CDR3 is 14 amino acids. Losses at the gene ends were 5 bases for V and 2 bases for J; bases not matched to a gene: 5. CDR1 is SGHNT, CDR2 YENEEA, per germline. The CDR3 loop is CASSLGRAQETQYF. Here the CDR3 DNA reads TGTGCCAGCAGCCTGGGGAGGGCTCAAGAGACCCAGTACTTC.

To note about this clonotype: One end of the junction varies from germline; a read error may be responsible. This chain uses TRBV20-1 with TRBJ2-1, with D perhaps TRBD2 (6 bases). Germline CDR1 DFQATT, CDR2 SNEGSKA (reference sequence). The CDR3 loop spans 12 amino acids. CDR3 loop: CNASEGASEQFF. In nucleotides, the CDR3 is TGCAATGCTAGCGAAGGGGCTTCGGAGCAGTTCTTC.

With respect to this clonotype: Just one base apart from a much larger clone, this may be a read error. CDR3 sequence (DNA): TGTGCCAGCAATTTACTACGGGGCTACACCTTC. It is translated as CASNLLRGYTF. V gene TRBV12-3 or TRBV12-4 combines with J gene TRBJ1-2; D call uncertain. The CDR3 runs to 11 residues.

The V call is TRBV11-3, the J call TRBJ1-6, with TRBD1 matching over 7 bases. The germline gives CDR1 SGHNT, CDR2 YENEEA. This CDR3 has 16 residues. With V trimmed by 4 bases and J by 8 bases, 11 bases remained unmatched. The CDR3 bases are TGTGCCAGCAGCTCCGACGAGACAGGGTTACATTCACCCCTCCACTTT. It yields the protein CASSSDETGLHSPLHF.